This T cell receptor (beta chain) appears in the sequencing data of a study of T-cell reconstitution after alpha-beta-depleted transplantation in children. General study results and limits: Hyperexpanded clones declined; after one year, newly produced T cells mostly supplied diversity. Surviving recipient T cells and thymic progenitors accounted for the high day-60 TCRbeta diversity observed in some patients. It was reported that alpha-beta T cells came from several hundred expanded graft clones (about two months after transplant).

This clonotype was detected only a few times. Antigen specificity is unknown. TCRbeta library construction was performed incorporating unique molecular identifiers. TCRdb called the PCR reads again in MiXCR, with one record for every CDR3 protein. The sample has some 350,000 distinct CDR3 sequences; 15% to 20% are singletons. This TCR was sampled from a male patient between 2 and 9 years old who had a stem cell transplant for acute lymphoblastic leukemia, so the T cells may come from the graft donor. Material: PBMCs, mostly from graft donor cells, obtained 360 days after TCRalphabeta/CD19-depleted stem cell transplant.

Here the CDR3 reads CSVGRAPGWDTQYF. DNA for the CDR3: TGCAGCGTTGGGAGAGCACCGGGATGGGATACGCAGTATTTT. The rearrangement uses TRBV29-1 and TRBJ2-3, with D possibly being TRBD2 (5 bases). Trimming pared 4 bases from V and 6 bases from J, leaving 17 bases between. This CDR3 region has 14 residues. Germline lookup yields CDR1 SQVTM and CDR2 ANQGSEA.